This T cell receptor (beta chain) was observed in a study of vaccination and CD4 T cells after COVID-19. Study summary: Cells received overlapping spike peptides from SARS-CoV-2, HCoV-NL63, HCoV-OC43 and HCoV-229E as stimulation.

Trimming cost V 6 bases and J 0 bases; bases outside gene matches: 8. The CDR3 spans 16 residues. Germline CDR1 reads MNHNS; CDR2 reads SASEGT. With the Oncomine TCR Beta short-read assay, DNA from cultured CD4+ T cells was sequenced. TCRdb reanalysed the PCR reads using MiXCR and keeps one entry per CDR3 protein. The sample lists more than 3,000 distinct CDR3 sequences, 11% to 15% occurring once. There are a few counts of this clonotype. The antigen is unknown. Indicated treatment: approximately 11-day PBMC culture with coronavirus spike peptide pools or control peptides (ViraFEST assay). The receptor comes from a human donor who had recovered from COVID-19. Sequenced sample: CD4+ T cells from blood, cultured in vitro. This rearrangement joins TRBV6-1 to TRBJ1-3, with 7 bases lining up with TRBD1. The CDR3 loop reads CASSLGQASSGNTIYF. The CDR3 DNA follows: TGTGCCAGCAGCCTAGGACAGGCGAGCTCTGGAAACACCATATATTTT.